What follows is one T cell receptor (beta chain) and its context. What it binds is unknown. After removal of 5 bases from V and 6 bases from J, the junction contained 9 bases not matched to a gene. This CDR3 comprises 15 residues. The germline CDR1 and CDR2 sequences are PRHDT and FYEKMQ (reference sequence). This entry is derived from a study of shared clonotypes between healthy human individuals. Study-wide background: There were three CD4 naive, three CD4 memory, two CD8 naive and one CD8 memory plates per donor. Overall study findings and caveats: The four-donor shared clonotypes exceeded non-shared clonotypes in generation probability, with non-shared ones scoring lower. Investigators expected sequencing depth to affect clonotype sharing among donors.

The assay was run at deep level. Libraries were prepared by immunoSEQ multiplex PCR; TCRdb keeps only in-frame clonotypes and omits some of them. The sample has about a million clones, 70% to 80% seen once. Sequencing was done on a sample of memory CD4+ T cells from PBMCs. The subset is: CD45RA-negative fraction. This TCR came from a man aged 18 to 30 in good health. Some clones in this sample may be carry-over from other donors' samples. V usage is TRBV13 and J usage is TRBJ1-4, with 7 bases that match TRBD1. The CDR3 region has the DNA TGTGCCAGCAGCGTTACAGGGGTGAGGCATGAAAAACTGTTTTTT. It specifies CASSVTGVRHEKLFF.